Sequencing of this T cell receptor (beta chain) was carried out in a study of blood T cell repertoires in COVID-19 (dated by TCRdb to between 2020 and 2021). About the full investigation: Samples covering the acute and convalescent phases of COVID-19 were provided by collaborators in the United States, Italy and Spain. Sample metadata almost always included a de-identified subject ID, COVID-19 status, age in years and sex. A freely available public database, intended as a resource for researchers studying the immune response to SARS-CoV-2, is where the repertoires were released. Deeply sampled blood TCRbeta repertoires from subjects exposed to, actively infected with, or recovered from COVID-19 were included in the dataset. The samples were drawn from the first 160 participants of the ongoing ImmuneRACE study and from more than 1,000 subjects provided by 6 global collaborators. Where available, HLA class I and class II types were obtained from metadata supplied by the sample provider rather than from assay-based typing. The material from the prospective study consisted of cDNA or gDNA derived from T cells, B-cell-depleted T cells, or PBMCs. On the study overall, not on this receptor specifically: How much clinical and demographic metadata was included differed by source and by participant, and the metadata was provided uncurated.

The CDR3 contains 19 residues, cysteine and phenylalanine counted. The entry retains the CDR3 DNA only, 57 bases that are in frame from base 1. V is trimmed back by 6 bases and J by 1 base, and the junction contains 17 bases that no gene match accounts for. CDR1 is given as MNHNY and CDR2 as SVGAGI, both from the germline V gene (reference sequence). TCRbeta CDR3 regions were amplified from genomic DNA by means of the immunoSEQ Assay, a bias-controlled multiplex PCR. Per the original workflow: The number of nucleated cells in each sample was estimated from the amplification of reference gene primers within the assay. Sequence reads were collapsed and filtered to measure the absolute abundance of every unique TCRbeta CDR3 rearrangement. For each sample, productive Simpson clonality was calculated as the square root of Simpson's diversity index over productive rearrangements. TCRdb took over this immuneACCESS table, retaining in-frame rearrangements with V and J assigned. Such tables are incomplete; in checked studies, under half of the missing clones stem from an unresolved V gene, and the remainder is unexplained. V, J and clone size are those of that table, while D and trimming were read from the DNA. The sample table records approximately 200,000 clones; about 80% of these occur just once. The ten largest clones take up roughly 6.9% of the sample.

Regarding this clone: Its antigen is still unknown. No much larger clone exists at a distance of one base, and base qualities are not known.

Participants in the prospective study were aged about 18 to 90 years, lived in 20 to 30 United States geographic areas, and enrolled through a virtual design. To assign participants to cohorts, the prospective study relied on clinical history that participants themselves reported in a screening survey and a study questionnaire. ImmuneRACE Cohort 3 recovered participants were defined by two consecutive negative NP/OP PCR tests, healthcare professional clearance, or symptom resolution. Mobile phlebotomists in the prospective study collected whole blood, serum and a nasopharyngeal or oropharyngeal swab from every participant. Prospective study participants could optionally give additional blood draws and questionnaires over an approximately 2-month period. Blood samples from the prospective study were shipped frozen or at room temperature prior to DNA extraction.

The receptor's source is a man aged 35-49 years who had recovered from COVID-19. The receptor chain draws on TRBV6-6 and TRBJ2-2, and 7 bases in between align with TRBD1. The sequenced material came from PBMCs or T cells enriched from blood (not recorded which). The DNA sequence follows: TGTGCCAGCAGCTTTAACTATAGAATAGACAGGGTGAACACCGGGGAGCTGTTTTTT. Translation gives CASSFNYRIDRVNTGELFF.